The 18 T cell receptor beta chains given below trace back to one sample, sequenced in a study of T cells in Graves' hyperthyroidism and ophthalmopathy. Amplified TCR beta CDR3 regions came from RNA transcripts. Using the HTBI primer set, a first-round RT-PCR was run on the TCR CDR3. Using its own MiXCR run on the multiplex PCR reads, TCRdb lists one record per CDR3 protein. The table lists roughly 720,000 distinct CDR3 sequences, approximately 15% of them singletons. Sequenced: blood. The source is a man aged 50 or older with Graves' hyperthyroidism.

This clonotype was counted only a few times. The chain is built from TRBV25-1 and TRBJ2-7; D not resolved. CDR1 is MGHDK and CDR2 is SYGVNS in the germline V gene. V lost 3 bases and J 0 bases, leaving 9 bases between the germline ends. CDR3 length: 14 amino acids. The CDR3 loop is CASSDASNSYEQYF. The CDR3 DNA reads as TGTGCCAGCAGTGATGCGTCTAACTCCTACGAGCAGTACTTC.

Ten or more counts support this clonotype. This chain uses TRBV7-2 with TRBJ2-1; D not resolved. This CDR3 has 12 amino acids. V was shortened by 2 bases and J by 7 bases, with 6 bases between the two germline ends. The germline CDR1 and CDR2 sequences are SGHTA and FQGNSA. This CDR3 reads CASSLFRNEQFF. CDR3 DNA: TGTGCCAGCAGCTTATTCAGGAATGAGCAGTTCTTC.

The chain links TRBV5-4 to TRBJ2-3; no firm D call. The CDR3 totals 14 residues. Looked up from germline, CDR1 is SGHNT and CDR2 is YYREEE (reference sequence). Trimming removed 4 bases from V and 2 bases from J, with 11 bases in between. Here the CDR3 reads CASSRTATTDTQYF. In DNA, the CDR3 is TGTGCCAGCAGCCGGACGGCTACCACAGATACGCAGTATTTT.

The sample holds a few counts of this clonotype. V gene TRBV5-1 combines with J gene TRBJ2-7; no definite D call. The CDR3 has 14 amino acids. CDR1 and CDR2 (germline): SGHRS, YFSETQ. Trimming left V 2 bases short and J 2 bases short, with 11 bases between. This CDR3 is CASSFDQQPYEQYF. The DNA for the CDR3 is TGCGCCAGCAGCTTTGATCAGCAACCCTACGAGCAGTACTTC.

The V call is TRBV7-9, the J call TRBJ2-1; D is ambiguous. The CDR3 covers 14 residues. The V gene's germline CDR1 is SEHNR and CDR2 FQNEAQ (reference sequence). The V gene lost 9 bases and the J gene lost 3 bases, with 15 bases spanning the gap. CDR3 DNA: TGTGCCAGTCATGTTATACGAAGCTACAATGAGCAGTTCTTC. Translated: CASHVIRSYNEQFF.

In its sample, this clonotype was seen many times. In DNA form, the CDR3 reads TGTGCCAGCAGTGTTATCTCCTACGAGCAGTACTTC. Translating gives CASSVISYEQYF. The chain links TRBV12-3 or TRBV12-4 to TRBJ2-7, with D unresolved. The CDR3 covers 12 residues. With 5 bases removed from V and 0 bases from J, the gap between germline ends came to 5 bases.

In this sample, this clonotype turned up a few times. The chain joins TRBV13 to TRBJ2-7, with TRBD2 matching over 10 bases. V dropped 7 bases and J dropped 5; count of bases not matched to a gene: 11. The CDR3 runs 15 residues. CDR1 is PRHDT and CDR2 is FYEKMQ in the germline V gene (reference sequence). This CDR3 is CASTESGRAKNEQYF. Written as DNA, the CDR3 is TGTGCCAGCACCGAAAGCGGGAGGGCCAAGAACGAGCAGTACTTC.

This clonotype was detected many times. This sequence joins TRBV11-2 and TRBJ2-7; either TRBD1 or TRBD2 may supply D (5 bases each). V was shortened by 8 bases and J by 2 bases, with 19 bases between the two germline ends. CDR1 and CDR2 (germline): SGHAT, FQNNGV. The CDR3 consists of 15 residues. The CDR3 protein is CASSTPRDGTYEQYF. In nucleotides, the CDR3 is TGTGCCAGCTCTACCCCACGGGACGGTACCTACGAGCAGTACTTC.

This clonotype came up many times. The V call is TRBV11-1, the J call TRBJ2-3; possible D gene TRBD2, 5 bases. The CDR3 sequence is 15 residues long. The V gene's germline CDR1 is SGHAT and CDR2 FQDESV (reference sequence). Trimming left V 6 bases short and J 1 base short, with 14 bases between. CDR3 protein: CASRPSLRGTDTQYF. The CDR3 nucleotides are TGTGCCAGCAGGCCTAGCCTCCGCGGCACAGATACGCAGTATTTT. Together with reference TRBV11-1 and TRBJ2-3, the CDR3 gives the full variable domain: EAEVAQSPRYKITEKSQAVAFWCDPISGHATLYWYRQILGQGPELLVQFQDESVVDDSQLPKDRFSAERLKGVDSTLKIQPAELGDSAMYLCASRPSLRGTDTQYFGPGTRLTVL.

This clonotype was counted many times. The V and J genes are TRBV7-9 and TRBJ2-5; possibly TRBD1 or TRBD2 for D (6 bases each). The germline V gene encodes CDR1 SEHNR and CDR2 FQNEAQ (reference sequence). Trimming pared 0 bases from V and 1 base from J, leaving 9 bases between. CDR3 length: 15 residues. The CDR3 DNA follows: TGTGCCAGCAGCTTAGCTCCGGGGGCCCAAGAGACCCAGTACTTC. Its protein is CASSLAPGAQETQYF.

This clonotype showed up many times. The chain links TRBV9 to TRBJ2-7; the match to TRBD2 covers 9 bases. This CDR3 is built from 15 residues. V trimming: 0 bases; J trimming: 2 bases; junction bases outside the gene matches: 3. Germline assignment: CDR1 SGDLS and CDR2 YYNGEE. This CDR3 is CASSVGLAGTYEQYF. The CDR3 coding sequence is TGTGCCAGCAGCGTAGGGCTAGCGGGAACCTACGAGCAGTACTTC.

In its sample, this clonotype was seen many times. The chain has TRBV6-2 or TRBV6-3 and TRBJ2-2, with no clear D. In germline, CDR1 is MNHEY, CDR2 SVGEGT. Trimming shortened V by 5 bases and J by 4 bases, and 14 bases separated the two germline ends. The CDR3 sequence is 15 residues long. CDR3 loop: CASSRDLTGTGELFF. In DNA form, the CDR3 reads TGTGCCAGCAGTAGAGACCTCACGGGCACCGGGGAGCTGTTTTTT.

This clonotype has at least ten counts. CDR3 region: CATVRDSNQPQHF. Here the CDR3 DNA reads TGTGCCACCGTTAGGGACAGCAATCAGCCCCAGCATTTT. The V and J genes are TRBV2 and TRBJ1-5; maybe TRBD1 (5 bases). V shed 10 bases and J shed 1 base, with 11 bases lying between them. Germline loops: CDR1 SNHLY, CDR2 FYNNEI. CDR3 length: 13 residues.

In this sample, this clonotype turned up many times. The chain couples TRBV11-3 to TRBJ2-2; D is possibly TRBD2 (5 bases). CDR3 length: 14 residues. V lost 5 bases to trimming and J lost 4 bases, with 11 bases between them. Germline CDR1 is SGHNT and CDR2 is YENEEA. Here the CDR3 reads CASSQGRGTGELFF. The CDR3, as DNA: TGTGCCAGCAGCCAAGGTCGGGGCACCGGGGAGCTGTTTTTT.

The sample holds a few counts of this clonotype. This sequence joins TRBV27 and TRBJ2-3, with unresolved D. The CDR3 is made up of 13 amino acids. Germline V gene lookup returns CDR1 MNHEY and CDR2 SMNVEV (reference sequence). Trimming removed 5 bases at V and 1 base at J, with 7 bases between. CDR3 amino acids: CASSVARTDTQYF. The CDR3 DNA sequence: TGTGCCAGCAGTGTTGCCCGCACAGATACGCAGTATTTT.

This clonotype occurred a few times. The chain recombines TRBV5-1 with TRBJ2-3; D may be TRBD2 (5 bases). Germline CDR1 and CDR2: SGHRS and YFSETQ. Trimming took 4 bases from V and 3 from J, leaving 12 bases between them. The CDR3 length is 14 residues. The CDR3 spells CASSTTTLTDTQYF. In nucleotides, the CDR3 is TGCGCCAGCAGCACGACTACCTTGACAGATACGCAGTATTTT.

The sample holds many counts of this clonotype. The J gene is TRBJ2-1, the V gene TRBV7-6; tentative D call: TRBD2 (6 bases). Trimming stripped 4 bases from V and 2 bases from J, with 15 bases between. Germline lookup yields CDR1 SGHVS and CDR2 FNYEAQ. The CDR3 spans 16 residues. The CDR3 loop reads CASSWLSGGPYNEQFF. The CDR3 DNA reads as TGTGCCAGCAGCTGGCTATCCGGAGGGCCCTACAATGAGCAGTTCTTC.

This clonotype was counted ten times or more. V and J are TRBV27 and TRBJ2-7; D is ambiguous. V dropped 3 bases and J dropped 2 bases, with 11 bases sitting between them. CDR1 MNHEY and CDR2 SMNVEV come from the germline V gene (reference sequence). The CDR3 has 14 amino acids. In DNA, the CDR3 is TGTGCCAGCAGTTTTCTTGGGCCAACCTACGAGCAGTACTTC. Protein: CASSFLGPTYEQYF.